These T cell receptor beta chains were read from a single sample in a study of shared clonotypes between healthy human individuals. Clones were sequenced by immunoSEQ multiplex PCR, and TCRdb holds only the in-frame ones, with some missing. The sample includes some 2.1 million clones, over 85% of them seen just once. The specimen sequenced was naive CD8+ T cells sorted from blood. The receptors stem from a man between 18 and 35 years old in good health. Each CDR3 is given with its conserved first and last residue. The D gene is left open where the match is weak. Only some rows state a clone size, as once, few, many or a class for expanded clones.

d_call | j_call | clone_size | v_call | cdr3_length | cdr3_nt | cdr3_aa
. | TRBJ2-6 | once | TRBV25-1 | 16 | TGTGCCAGCAGTGAAACAGGGCTCTCTGGGGCCAACGTCCTGACTTTC | CASSETGLSGANVLTF
. | TRBJ2-1 | . | TRBV10-3 | 15 | TGTGCCATCAGCTCTAGCGACCTCTCCTACAATGAGCAGTTCTTC | CAISSSDLSYNEQFF
TRBD2 | TRBJ2-7 | . | TRBV11-2 | 17 | TGTGCCAGCAGCTCGGCCCATTTAGCGGGAGAAGGTTACGAGCAGTACTTC | CASSSAHLAGEGYEQYF
. | TRBJ2-5 | . | TRBV5-6 | 15 | TGTGCCAGCAGCTTGTGGGCAGGGGGGAAAGAGACCCAGTACTTC | CASSLWAGGKETQYF
. | TRBJ2-5 | . | TRBV18 | 15 | TGTGCCAGCTCACCACCGAAAGGGGAGAGGGAGACCCAGTACTTC | CASSPPKGERETQYF
. | TRBJ1-1 | . | TRBV29-1 | 11 | TGCAGCGTACACCAGGGGACTGAAGCTTTCTTT | CSVHQGTEAFF
. | TRBJ1-2 | . | TRBV7-9 | 14 | TGTGCCAGCAGCTTAGAGGCGGGGAACTATGGCTACACCTTC | CASSLEAGNYGYTF
. | TRBJ1-1 | . | TRBV4-1 | 14 | TGCGCCAGCAGCCAGCCAGGGGTCGAGACTGAAGCTTTCTTT | CASSQPGVETEAFF
. | TRBJ1-2 | . | TRBV11-2 | 15 | TGTGCCAGCAGCCCCGAATCCAGGATGGGGTATGGCTACACCTTC | CASSPESRMGYGYTF
. | TRBJ2-7 | . | TRBV27 | 14 | TGTGCCAGCAGTAGTTCCTTCAACTCCTACGAGCAGTACTTC | CASSSSFNSYEQYF
. | TRBJ2-1 | once | TRBV27 | 17 | TGTGCCAGCAGTTTATTAGGCGTGGCAGGGACCCACAATGAGCAGTTCTTC | CASSLLGVAGTHNEQFF
. | TRBJ2-7 | once | TRBV9 | 13 | TGTGCCAGCAGCGGGGGGTACAACCACGAGCAGTACTTC | CASSGGYNHEQYF
. | TRBJ2-7 | . | TRBV4-1 | 16 | TGCGCCAGCAGCCAAGAGGAGCGGACAGCGTCCTACGAGCAGTACTTC | CASSQEERTASYEQYF
. | TRBJ1-6 | . | TRBV27 | 13 | TGTGCCAGCAGTGCCGGGACGGGATCACCCCTCCACTTT | CASSAGTGSPLHF
. | TRBJ2-5 | . | TRBV4-1 | 14 | TGCGCCAGCAGCCAAGATCGACTGGGAGAGACCCAGTACTTC | CASSQDRLGETQYF
. | TRBJ2-4 | . | TRBV7-9 | 14 | TGTGCCAGCAGCCCACCGGGGAATCAAAACATTCAGTACTTC | CASSPPGNQNIQYF
. | TRBJ1-4 | . | TRBV6-6 | 14 | TGTGCCAGCACCAACAGGGCGGGTAATGAAAAACTGTTTTTT | CASTNRAGNEKLFF
TRBD2 | TRBJ2-7 | . | TRBV7-9 | 15 | TGTGCCAGCAGCTTTACTAGCGGGATTCTCCACGAGCAGTACTTC | CASSFTSGILHEQYF
TRBD1 | TRBJ2-7 | once | TRBV6-1 | 15 | TGTGCCAGCAGTGAAGTCGGACAGGGCCCCTACGAGCAGTACTTC | CASSEVGQGPYEQYF
. | TRBJ1-3 | . | TRBV7-2 | 18 | TGTGCCAGCAGCTTAGTTGACAGTATGGAGGATAGTGGAAACACCATATATTTT | CASSLVDSMEDSGNTIYF